This T cell receptor beta chain comes out of a study of T cell responses to AZD1222 COVID-19 vaccine. Study outcomes and limitations: Two AZD1222 doses significantly raised spike-specific TCR breadth and depth over controls.

Data came from immunoSEQ multiplex PCR; TCRdb stores just in-frame clones and leaves some out. Counted here are roughly 120,000 clones, approximately 85% occurring once; the ten biggest clones make up 9.4%. V lost 1 base and J 6 bases, leaving 9 bases between the germline ends. The V gene's germline CDR1 is LGHDT and CDR2 YNNKEL (reference sequence). This CDR3 has 13 amino acids. This clone was detected a few times. What it binds is unknown. The specimen was peripheral blood, collected on day 0 of AZD1222 vaccination. This receptor was obtained from an adult in good health. This chain uses TRBV3-1 (or the pseudogene TRBV3-2) with TRBJ1-2; D possibly corresponds to TRBD1 (6 bases). The CDR3 loop is CASSQGTGNGYTF. DNA for the CDR3: TGTGCCAGCAGCCAAGGAACAGGGAATGGCTACACCTTC.